This T cell receptor (beta chain) emerged from a study of blood T cell repertoires in COVID-19 (dated by TCRdb to the early 2020s). Looking at the study overall: Samples covering the acute and convalescent phases of COVID-19 were provided by collaborators in the United States, Italy and Spain. A freely available public database, intended as a resource for researchers studying the immune response to SARS-CoV-2, is where the repertoires were released. HLA class I and class II types, where available, came from metadata supplied by the sample provider rather than from assay-based typing. The samples were drawn from the first 160 participants of the ongoing ImmuneRACE study and from 1,200 or so subjects provided by 6 global collaborators. The material from the prospective study consisted of cDNA or gDNA derived from T cells, B-cell-depleted T cells, or PBMCs. Deeply sampled blood TCRbeta repertoires from subjects exposed to, actively infected with, or recovered from COVID-19 were included in the dataset. Nearly every sample came with metadata listing a de-identified subject ID, COVID-19 status, age in years and sex.

Collaborating institutions collected whole blood in K2EDTA tubes following their own protocols. For TCRbeta analysis, collaborator samples were shipped as frozen whole blood, as isolated PBMCs, or as DNA extracted from either sample type. TCRbeta CDR3 regions were amplified from genomic DNA by means of the immunoSEQ Assay, a bias-controlled multiplex PCR. Under the source paper's analysis protocol: The number of nucleated cells in each sample was estimated from the amplification of reference gene primers within the assay. Sequence reads were collapsed and filtered to measure the absolute abundance of every unique TCRbeta CDR3 rearrangement. For each sample, productive Simpson clonality was calculated as the square root of Simpson's diversity index over productive rearrangements. Held by TCRdb, this immuneACCESS table contains in-frame sequences only and omits some clones. Under half of the omission traces to an unresolved V gene where checked; the cause of the rest is unknown. V, J and clone size were drawn from that table, and D and trimming were deduced from the DNA. This sample comprises about 55,000 clones, more than 80% of them detected only once. Of the sample, roughly 16% falls within the top ten clones.

Summary of the overall study and its limitations: The quantity of clinical and demographic metadata differed by source and by participant and was supplied without curation.

About this clone: The clone's antigen remains unknown. The record has no base qualities; no much larger clone is one base away.

From the cysteine up to the phenylalanine, the CDR3 has a length of 15 residues. Here the CDR3 DNA is all that survives: 45 bases in frame from base 1. CDR1 and CDR2 are drawn from the germline V gene: SGHRS, YFSETQ. Trimmed from V: 1 base; trimmed from J: 3 bases; junction bases lacking a gene match: 3. The sequence joins TRBV5-1 to TRBJ1-1; the central 10 bases match TRBD1. This receptor was taken from a human donor in a cohort sampled during active COVID-19. The sample was peripheral blood. This receptor has the CDR3 CASSLNGQGDTEAFF. In nucleotide form, the sequence is TGCGCCAGCAGCTTGAATGGACAGGGGGACACTGAAGCTTTCTTT.